These 10 T cell receptor beta chains came from one sample sequenced in a study of immune heterogeneity within non-small cell lung tumors. The starting template was genomic DNA from bulk tumor, around 610 ng per sample. Spaced far apart, several biopsies were taken from each primary tumor during surgery. Curative surgery was performed on patients who had untreated, newly diagnosed non-small cell lung cancer. Multiplex PCR with 32 V and 13 J primers amplified TCR beta CDR3. TCRdb reprocessed the multiplex PCR reads with MiXCR, giving one entry per CDR3 protein. The table records 6,000 to 6,500 distinct CDR3 sequences, less than 25% of them present only once. Material for sequencing was lung tumor tissue. The receptors were sampled from a female donor with non-small cell lung cancer.

This clonotype was found once. It may be a read error: a sequence one base away is much more abundant. Since the CDR3 does not end with the conserved phenylalanine or tryptophan, this likely comes from a read error. V and J are TRBV20-1 and TRBJ1-2; 7 bases are shared with TRBD1. Germline V gene lookup returns CDR1 DFQATT and CDR2 SNEGSKA (reference sequence). The CDR3 contains 12 residues. With 4 bases clipped from V and 5 bases from J, the junction kept 4 bases outside the gene matches. DNA of the CDR3: TGCAGTGCTAACCCGACAGGGTATGGCTACACCCTC. Translated, it gives CSANPTGYGYTL.

By share, this clonotype ranks as medium-sized (0.01 to 0.1%). This chain uses TRBV19 with TRBJ2-7, with TRBD1 as a possible D gene (6 bases). V was trimmed by 5 bases and J by 2 bases, leaving 16 bases between them. CDR3 length equals 15 residues. The germline V gene encodes CDR1 LNHDA and CDR2 SQIVND (reference sequence). The CDR3 DNA follows: TGTGCCAGTAGTGGGGGCACCTCTACCCCCTACGAGCAGTACTTC. Its protein is CASSGGTSTPYEQYF.

The CDR3 DNA reads as TGTGCCAGCAGCCAAGGACAGGGCAGAACCTACAATGAGCAGTTCTTC. Translated, it gives CASSQGQGRTYNEQFF. This rearrangement joins TRBV3-1 to TRBJ2-1; TRBD1 matches at 7 bases. The CDR3 consists of 16 residues. The J segment lost 2 bases and the V segment lost 1 base, leaving 5 bases of the junction unmatched. CDR1 LGHDT and CDR2 YNNKEL come from the germline V gene (reference sequence).

This clonotype was picked up a small number of times. The V gene is TRBV12-3 or TRBV12-4, the J gene TRBJ2-3, with 11 bases aligning to TRBD2. This CDR3 is built from 16 residues. The V segment lost 10 bases and the J segment 1 base; nucleotides outside the gene matches: 10. The CDR3 DNA reads TGTGCCAACAGCCCCCTACTAGCGGGGGGCACAGATACGCAGTATTTT. Its translation is CANSPLLAGGTDTQYF.

Judged by abundance, this clonotype is medium-sized. The chain has TRBV6-1 and TRBJ1-2; D may be TRBD1 (6 bases). The CDR3 length is 13 residues. CDR1 and CDR2 (germline): MNHNS, SASEGT. The V and J ends lost 6 bases and 7 bases respectively, with 15 bases between them. The CDR3 sequence is CASSKGGIGGYTF. The CDR3 DNA reads as TGTGCCAGCAGCAAAGGGGGGATCGGTGGCTACACCTTC.

On this clonotype: A read error may explain this, as a much larger clone is one base away. This chain links TRBV24-1 with TRBJ2-2, with TRBD1 identical over 8 bases. CDR1 and CDR2 from the germline V gene are KGHDR and SFDVKD. The CDR3 sequence is 14 residues long. This CDR3 reads CATSGQALTVELFF. The CDR3 nucleotides read TGTGCCACCTCGGGACAGGCCTTAACCGTGGAGCTGTTTTTT.

This clonotype was counted between two and nine times. Here the CDR3 DNA reads TGTGCCAGCAGTTTAGCAGGAGTGGTAGGTGGCTACACCTTC. Translation gives CASSLAGVVGGYTF. This sequence joins TRBV12-3 or TRBV12-4 and TRBJ1-2; no clear D. CDR3 length: 14 amino acids. Trimming left V 0 bases short and J 7 bases short, with 12 bases between.

The chain recombines TRBV19 with TRBJ2-1; 8 nucleotides match TRBD2. Per the germline V gene, CDR1 is LNHDA and CDR2 is SQIVND (reference sequence). The V gene end was trimmed by 4 bases and the J gene end by 2 bases; junction bases not matched to a gene: 4. CDR3 length: 15 amino acids. CDR3 sequence: CASSTDSGTYNEQFF. As DNA, the CDR3 is TGTGCCAGTAGTACTGATAGCGGGACCTACAATGAGCAGTTCTTC.

This chain joins TRBV14 and TRBJ1-2; D unresolved. The germline V gene encodes CDR1 SGHDN and CDR2 FVKESK. V lost 4 bases and J lost 3, with 15 bases in between. The CDR3 is 15 amino acids. In nucleotides, the CDR3 is TGTGCCAGCAGCCCGGAGGTGGCGGGCTACTATGGCTACACCTTC. This sequence encodes CASSPEVAGYYGYTF.

V is TRBV13 and J is TRBJ1-1, with no clear D. V was cut by 8 bases and J by 1 base, with 8 bases left in between. Germline-derived CDR1 and CDR2 are PRHDT and FYEKMQ (reference sequence). The CDR3 has 12 amino acids. CDR3 protein: CASGWKNTEAFF. In DNA form, the CDR3 reads TGTGCCAGCGGCTGGAAGAACACTGAAGCTTTCTTT.